These 22 T cell receptor beta chains share one sample of origin, sequenced in a study of HIV-infected patients and healthy controls. Reverse transcription used roughly 450 ng RNA and constant-region primers for alpha and beta. Separate chain-specific third strand synthesis with multiplexing indices produced the alpha and beta libraries. TCRdb re-called the 5' RACE reads with MiXCR, one entry per CDR3 protein. In the table there are some 4,000 distinct CDR3 sequences, 13% of which are singletons. No cell fractionation was done, so the repertoire covers all unsorted peripheral blood T cells. The sequenced sample was blood, obtained before antiretroviral therapy. These receptors originate from an adult with HIV infection.

This clonotype is categorized as medium-sized (0.01 to 0.1%). The CDR3: CSVETGTNTEAFF. CDR3 coding DNA: TGCAGCGTTGAAACGGGCACAAACACTGAAGCTTTCTTT. The J gene is TRBJ1-1, the V gene TRBV29-1; D not certain. CDR1 and CDR2 (germline): SQVTM, ANQGSEA. V was pared by 2 bases and J by 2 bases, with 9 bases between. This CDR3 has 13 amino acids.

By share of the sample, this clonotype is medium-sized. The chain joins TRBV10-3 to TRBJ1-6; no reliable D call. CDR3 size: 12 residues. The germline V gene encodes CDR1 ENHRY and CDR2 SYGVKD. Trimming took off 5 bases at V and 8 bases at J, with 7 bases between the two ends. As DNA, the CDR3 is TGTGCCATCAGTACTGAGGATTCACCCCTCCACTTT. Translated: CAISTEDSPLHF.

Within the sample, this clonotype is medium-sized. This sequence joins TRBV20-1 and TRBJ2-7, with 7 bases fitting TRBD1. This CDR3 region has 15 residues. J was trimmed by 5 bases and V by 1 base; bases with no gene match: 11. Germline CDR1 DFQATT, CDR2 SNEGSKA (reference sequence). CDR3 coding DNA: TGCAGTGCTAGAGGGCGACAGGGTGATTGGAACGAGCAGTACTTC. Amino acids: CSARGRQGDWNEQYF.

This clonotype is judged medium-sized. J is TRBJ2-7 and V is TRBV30; D gene uncertain. The CDR3 totals 14 residues. In germline, CDR1 is GTSNPN, CDR2 SVGIG (reference sequence). V lost 5 bases, J lost 5 bases, and 19 bases lay in between. Here the CDR3 reads CAWGPSTLLNEQYF. The CDR3 DNA sequence: TGTGCCTGGGGCCCTTCCACCCTTTTAAACGAGCAGTACTTC.

This clonotype is judged medium-sized. The gene calls are TRBV2 and TRBJ1-1; D perhaps matches TRBD1 (5 bases). The germline V gene has CDR1 SNHLY and CDR2 FYNNEI. The CDR3 length is 15 residues. V was trimmed by 6 bases and J by 0 bases, leaving 14 bases between them. The CDR3 loop reads CASRGGSRVNTEAFF. In DNA form, the CDR3 reads TGTGCCAGCAGGGGGGGTTCCAGGGTGAACACTGAAGCTTTCTTT.

Many counts were recorded for this clonotype. The rearrangement uses TRBV7-2 and TRBJ2-3; D unclear. The germline V gene encodes CDR1 SGHTA and CDR2 FQGNSA. With 1 base removed from V and 0 bases from J, the gap between germline ends came to 14 bases. This CDR3 has 17 residues. The CDR3 spells CASSLGNGGPSTDTQYF. Here the CDR3 DNA reads TGTGCCAGCAGCTTAGGCAATGGCGGCCCTAGCACAGATACGCAGTATTTT.

This clonotype appeared many times. The V gene is TRBV7-8, the J gene TRBJ1-1; the match to TRBD1 covers 7 bases. Germline V gene sequence: CDR1 SGHVS, CDR2 FQNEAQ. This CDR3 spans 15 amino acids. The V segment lost 5 bases and the J segment 3 bases; nucleotides outside the gene matches: 9. The CDR3 DNA is TGTGCCAGCAGCGCGAGACAGGGCTGGGACACTGAAGCTTTCTTT. Its translation is CASSARQGWDTEAFF. The whole variable domain, remainder taken from reference TRBV7-8 and TRBJ1-1, is GAGVSQSPRYKVAKRGQDVALRCDPISGHVSLFWYQQALGQGPEFLTYFQNEAQLDKSGLPSDRFFAERPEGSVSTLKIQRTQQEDSAVYLCASSARQGWDTEAFFGQGTRLTVV.

This clonotype was seen more than once but under ten times. One base away lies a much larger clone, so this may be a sequencing read error. V and J are TRBV27 and TRBJ1-1; the D is unclear. CDR1 is MNHEY and CDR2 is SMNVEV in the germline V gene (reference sequence). V lost 7 bases, J lost 0 bases, and 12 bases lay in between. The CDR3 spans 14 residues. CDR3 nucleotides: TGTGCCAGCACCCACCTGGGAGTGAACACTGAAGCTTTCTTT. Amino acids: CASTHLGVNTEAFF.

This clonotype was picked up many times. The rearrangement uses TRBV10-3 and TRBJ2-1; 8 bases match TRBD2. Per the germline V gene, CDR1 is ENHRY and CDR2 is SYGVKD. The CDR3 loop spans 15 amino acids. V lost 3 bases and J lost 5; bases outside the gene matches: 6. CDR3 sequence reads: CAISDTSGANNEQFF. The CDR3 coding sequence is TGTGCCATCAGTGATACTAGCGGAGCCAACAATGAGCAGTTCTTC.

By share of the sample, this clonotype is medium-sized. The CDR3 DNA reads TGTGCCAGCAGCTTAGCGGGAGCTAGCCAAGAGACCCAGTACTTC. It codes for CASSLAGASQETQYF. This chain connects TRBV7-2 to TRBJ2-5; tentative D call: TRBD2 (5 bases). Looked up from germline, CDR1 is SGHTA and CDR2 is FQGNSA. This CDR3 is built from 15 residues. V was cut by 0 bases and J by 1 base, with 9 bases left in between.

This clonotype was seen repeatedly, ten times or more. This rearrangement joins TRBV19 to TRBJ2-7; D call uncertain. This CDR3 is built from 13 residues. CDR1 and CDR2 (germline): LNHDA, SQIVND (reference sequence). Deletions cut 4 bases from V and 3 bases from J, with 10 bases between. Here the CDR3 reads CASSTGDGYEQYF. The CDR3 DNA reads TGTGCCAGTAGTACAGGCGACGGCTACGAGCAGTACTTC.

The gene calls are TRBV19 and TRBJ2-7; 8 positions agree with TRBD1. This CDR3 spans 15 amino acids. V dropped 5 bases and J dropped 2; count of bases not matched to a gene: 8. Germline loops: CDR1 LNHDA, CDR2 SQIVND (reference sequence). CDR3 in amino acids: CASSYPGQGTYEQYF. In DNA form, the CDR3 reads TGTGCCAGTAGTTACCCCGGACAGGGCACCTACGAGCAGTACTTC.

By share of the sample, this clonotype is medium-sized (0.01 to 0.1%). This chain joins TRBV2 and TRBJ1-5; D may be TRBD1 (6 bases). Germline V gene lookup returns CDR1 SNHLY and CDR2 FYNNEI. Trimming took off 8 bases at V and 0 bases at J, with 20 bases between the two ends. CDR3 length equals 17 residues. As DNA, the CDR3 is TGTGCCAGCCTGAACGGACAGTCGGGGTATAGCAATCAGCCCCAGCATTTT. The encoded protein is CASLNGQSGYSNQPQHF.

At least ten counts were recorded for this clonotype. The chain uses TRBV7-8 and TRBJ2-7, with D perhaps TRBD1 (6 bases). CDR3 length equals 12 residues. The V gene's germline CDR1 is SGHVS and CDR2 FQNEAQ. Trimming took off 6 bases at V and 7 bases at J, with 13 bases between the two ends. Here the CDR3 reads CASSRPQGEQYF. The CDR3 region has the DNA TGTGCCAGCAGTCGCCCGCAGGGGGAGCAGTACTTC.

The chain combines TRBV6-5 with TRBJ2-7; TRBD1 matches at 7 bases. The CDR3 is 14 residues long. Germline V gene data show CDR1 as MNHEY and CDR2 as SVGAGI. The trim removed 6 bases at V and 2 bases at J, leaving 7 bases unmatched. The DNA for the CDR3 is TGTGCCAGCAGCTCCGGGACAGCCGCCTACGAGCAGTACTTC. This gives the protein CASSSGTAAYEQYF.

Notes on this clonotype: This may arise from a read error, as a much more abundant clone is one base away. This chain joins TRBV20-1 and TRBJ1-5; TRBD1 is a possible D gene (6 bases). The V gene's germline CDR1 is DFQATT and CDR2 SNEGSKA (reference sequence). The CDR3 has 14 amino acids. The V end was cut by 5 bases, the J end by 4 bases, with 15 bases between. For the CDR3, the DNA is TGCAGTGCTTACCTCGGACAGATAAATCAGCCCCAGCATTTT. Its translation is CSAYLGQINQPQHF.

This clonotype is labeled medium-sized. The chain uses TRBV2 and TRBJ2-2; D unresolved. The CDR3 has 12 residues. Trimming shortened V by 7 bases and J by 7 bases, and 10 bases separated the two germline ends. Germline CDR1 is SNHLY and CDR2 is FYNNEI. CDR3 protein: CASTIDGGELFF. CDR3 DNA: TGTGCCAGCACCATAGACGGCGGGGAGCTGTTTTTT.

This clonotype is categorized as medium-sized. The J gene is TRBJ1-1, the V gene TRBV7-3, with D unclear. Looked up from germline, CDR1 is SGHTA and CDR2 is FQGTGA. This CDR3 contains 12 residues. Deletions cut 5 bases from V and 2 bases from J, with 6 bases between. Here the CDR3 reads CASSRLNTEAFF. The CDR3 DNA reads as TGTGCCAGCAGCCGTCTAAACACTGAAGCTTTCTTT.

Relative to its sample, this clonotype is medium-sized (0.01 to 0.1%). The gene calls are TRBV2 and TRBJ1-1; 7 positions agree with TRBD1. Germline assignment: CDR1 SNHLY and CDR2 FYNNEI. This CDR3 is 15 amino acids long. The J segment lost 7 bases and the V segment lost 4 bases, leaving 12 bases of the junction unmatched. CDR3 in amino acids: CASSVRQGRVGEAFF. In nucleotides, the CDR3 is TGTGCCAGCAGTGTAAGACAGGGAAGGGTTGGTGAAGCTTTCTTT.

By share, this clonotype ranks as medium-sized (0.01 to 0.1%). The V and J genes are TRBV5-1 and TRBJ2-1; D gene unclear. Germline CDR1 SGHRS, CDR2 YFSETQ. The CDR3 contains 11 residues. Trimming shortened V by 4 bases and J by 6 bases, and 5 bases separated the two germline ends. Here the CDR3 DNA reads TGCGCCAGCAGCGGCAGCAATGAGCAGTTCTTC. It specifies CASSGSNEQFF.

This clonotype has a count of ten or more. The chain joins TRBV7-2 to TRBJ2-6; D not resolved. Trimming cost V 5 bases and J 3 bases, with 17 bases left between them. CDR1 and CDR2 from the germline V gene are SGHTA and FQGNSA. CDR3 length equals 17 residues. In nucleotides, the CDR3 is TGTGCCAGCAGCAGTTCTCCGATGCGGCGTGGGGCCAACGTCCTGACTTTC. The encoded protein is CASSSSPMRRGANVLTF.

This clonotype has more than one count but fewer than ten. A much larger clonotype is one base distant, so this may be a read error. This chain uses TRBV18 with TRBJ2-6; 9 bases agree with TRBD1. Trimming removed 6 bases from V and 0 bases from J; junction bases left unmatched: 9. This CDR3 spans 18 amino acids. Looked up from germline, CDR1 is KGHSH and CDR2 is LQKENI. CDR3: CASSIGTGPHSGANVLTF. CDR3 in DNA: TGTGCCAGCTCTATCGGGACAGGGCCCCACTCTGGGGCCAACGTCCTGACTTTC.